The 6 T cell receptor beta chains below all came from one sample that was sequenced in a study of T cell responses to AZD1222 COVID-19 vaccine. Generated by immunoSEQ multiplex PCR, the TCRdb table keeps only in-frame clones and is missing some. The sample shows over 120,000 clones, just over 85% of them seen only once. The material was peripheral blood, obtained 28 days after the second AZD1222 dose. Every receptor here comes from an adult who received the AZD1222 COVID-19 vaccine.

This clone occurred a few times. The J gene is TRBJ2-2, the V gene TRBV2; TRBD2 matches 13 bases. Trimming at V came to 5 bases and at J to 4 bases, leaving 10 bases not matched to a gene. The germline gives CDR1 SNHLY, CDR2 FYNNEI. The CDR3 spans 18 residues. CDR3: CASSPGLAGTSGTGELFF. The DNA of the CDR3 is TGTGCCAGCAGTCCGGGACTAGCGGGGACCTCGGGCACCGGGGAGCTGTTTTTT.

J is TRBJ1-4 and V is TRBV3-1 (or the pseudogene TRBV3-2); D is undetermined. V was clipped by 3 bases and J by 5 bases, with 4 bases between them. The germline V gene has CDR1 LGHDT and CDR2 YNNKEL (reference sequence). This CDR3 contains 12 residues. This chain's CDR3 is CASSHPNEKLFF. CDR3 nucleotide sequence: TGTGCCAGCAGCCATCCGAATGAAAAACTGTTTTTT.

The V and J genes are TRBV19 and TRBJ1-1, with D perhaps matching TRBD1 (5 bases). CDR1 is LNHDA, CDR2 SQIVND, per germline (reference sequence). The CDR3 has 15 amino acids. V was trimmed by 7 bases and J by 1 base, leaving 16 bases between them. CDR3 protein: CASTDRLRPNTEAFF. Written as DNA, the CDR3 is TGTGCCAGTACAGACAGATTGAGACCGAACACTGAAGCTTTCTTT.

Comments on this clone: One junction end does not reproduce the germline sequence, and a read error may be involved. This chain joins TRBV12-3 or TRBV12-4 and TRBJ1-1; no clear D gene. The CDR3 consists of 13 residues. In DNA form, the CDR3 reads TGTGCCGGCAGTTTAGGGCAGAACACTGAAGCTTTCTTT. Translated: CAGSLGQNTEAFF.

This clone appeared a few times. The CDR3 DNA reads as TGTGCCAGCAGCCTTGGGGGTAAGGGAGGTGCTGAAGCTTTCTTT. Translating gives CASSLGGKGGAEAFF. The chain joins TRBV3-1 (or the pseudogene TRBV3-2) to TRBJ1-1, with D possibly matching TRBD1 (5 bases). CDR3 length: 15 residues. Germline lookup yields CDR1 LGHDT and CDR2 YNNKEL (reference sequence). Trimming left V 4 bases short and J 6 bases short, with 18 bases between.

The genes are TRBV18 and TRBJ1-1; D unresolved. CDR3 length: 13 amino acids. CDR1 is KGHSH, CDR2 LQKENI, per germline. Trimming took off 3 bases at V and 3 bases at J, with 8 bases between the two ends. The CDR3 region has the DNA TGTGCCAGCTCACCCAATTTGGACACTGAAGCTTTCTTT. It yields the protein CASSPNLDTEAFF.